The 4 T cell receptor beta chains below all came from one sample that was sequenced in a study of blood T cell repertoires in COVID-19. Repertoires were generated with immunoSEQ multiplex PCR, while TCRdb's copy carries only in-frame clones and drops some. Among around 330,000 clones listed, around 89% were seen once. Sequencing used PBMCs or T cells enriched from blood (not recorded which). These receptors were obtained from a woman aged 40 to 50 who had recovered from COVID-19.

This clone is a singleton in its sample. V and J are TRBV5-1 and TRBJ2-3, with 8 bases lining up with TRBD1. Germline V CDR1 and CDR2: SGHRS, YFSETQ. The CDR3 has 14 residues. V was pared by 3 bases and J by 4 bases, with 4 bases of the junction left unmatched. As DNA, the CDR3 is TGCGCCAGCAGCTCACAGGGGGGACCAGATACGCAGTATTTT. Encoded protein: CASSSQGGPDTQYF.

This clone was counted once. The chain carries TRBV24-1 and TRBJ2-1, with TRBD1 as a possible D gene (6 bases). CDR1 KGHDR and CDR2 SFDVKD come from the germline V gene. Deletions cut 4 bases from V and 3 bases from J, with 6 bases between. This CDR3 contains 13 residues. The CDR3 DNA is TGTGCCACCAGTGAGGACAGCTACAATGAGCAGTTCTTC. Translating gives CATSEDSYNEQFF.

V gene TRBV7-9 combines with J gene TRBJ2-3; a possible D gene is TRBD2 (6 bases). CDR3 length: 18 amino acids. The V gene's germline CDR1 is SEHNR and CDR2 FQNEAQ (reference sequence). V gave up 4 bases and J gave up 6 bases, with 26 bases separating them. The chain's CDR3 is CASSSVPAGTGVSDTQYF. DNA for the CDR3: TGTGCCAGCAGCTCAGTCCCCGCCGGGACTGGGGTCTCCGATACGCAGTATTTT.

This sequence joins TRBV30 and TRBJ1-1, with D tentatively TRBD1 (5 bases). CDR1 and CDR2 from the germline V gene are GTSNPN and SVGIG (reference sequence). V lost 1 base and J 4 bases, leaving 13 bases between the germline ends. This CDR3 contains 14 residues. CDR3 nucleotides: TGTGCCTGGAGTGGACAGTCGTGGGGCACTGAAGCTTTCTTT. Protein sequence: CAWSGQSWGTEAFF.